These 7 T cell receptor beta chains came from one sample sequenced in a study of blood T cell repertoires in COVID-19. Sequencing was performed with immunoSEQ multiplex PCR; in TCRdb, only in-frame clones are kept and a portion is missing. The table includes around 120,000 clones, roughly nine tenths detected once. Input material: peripheral blood. Source of these receptors: a woman of 80 years or more with acute or convalescent COVID-19.

J is TRBJ2-1 and V is TRBV15; a possible D gene is TRBD1 (5 bases). Trimming left V 1 base short and J 3 bases short, with 10 bases between. The CDR3 length is 15 residues. Germline-derived CDR1 and CDR2 are LNHNV and YYDKDF (reference sequence). The CDR3 coding sequence is TGTGCCACCAGCAGAGTTAGCAGGGACTACAATGAGCAGTTCTTC. It is translated as CATSRVSRDYNEQFF.

The chain joins TRBV27 to TRBJ2-1; a weak D match, TRBD1 (6 bases). Trimming left V 6 bases short and J 2 bases short, with 14 bases between. Germline V gene lookup returns CDR1 MNHEY and CDR2 SMNVEV (reference sequence). This CDR3 contains 15 residues. CDR3 DNA: TGTGCCAGCAGACCGGACAGATACCCCTACAATGAGCAGTTCTTC. Protein sequence: CASRPDRYPYNEQFF.

This clone showed up just a few times. Here the CDR3 DNA reads TGCAGTGCTGGCCTAGAAGAGACCCAGTACTTC. This encodes CSAGLEETQYF. The chain combines TRBV20-1 with TRBJ2-5; D gene unclear. The CDR3 spans 11 residues. The germline V gene has CDR1 DFQATT and CDR2 SNEGSKA (reference sequence). The V end lost 5 bases, the J end lost 3 bases, and 7 bases lay between the germline ends.

This clone was counted only a few times. The chain is built from TRBV2 and TRBJ2-7; TRBD2 matches 7 bases. Trimming took 6 bases from V and 1 from J; bases not matched to a gene: 12. CDR1 and CDR2 from the germline V gene are SNHLY and FYNNEI. This CDR3 has 16 amino acids. The CDR3 bases are TGTGCCAGCAGGGCTGGGCGGAGCGGGGCATCCTACGAGCAGTACTTC. Translation: CASRAGRSGASYEQYF.

V usage is TRBV27 and J usage is TRBJ2-7, with TRBD2 identical over 7 bases. Germline V gene lookup returns CDR1 MNHEY and CDR2 SMNVEV (reference sequence). The CDR3 has 14 residues. V lost 2 bases to trimming and J lost 6 bases; unmatched junction nucleotides: 7. The CDR3 spells CASSLTGGFGEQYF. CDR3 bases: TGTGCCAGCAGTTTAACGGGGGGATTTGGCGAGCAGTACTTC.

The chain joins TRBV30 to TRBJ1-2, with D possibly matching TRBD1 (6 bases). The CDR3 totals 15 residues. Germline V lookup: CDR1 GTSNPN, CDR2 SVGIG (reference sequence). Trimming took off 0 bases at V and 5 bases at J, with 16 bases between the two ends. CDR3 loop: CAWSVGRGGWYGYTF. DNA of the CDR3: TGTGCCTGGAGTGTAGGCAGGGGAGGGTGGTATGGCTACACCTTC.

This clone was detected only once. The chain is built from TRBV29-1 and TRBJ2-7; weak D call: TRBD1 (5 bases). Germline loops: CDR1 SQVTM, CDR2 ANQGSEA. The CDR3 consists of 13 residues. The V end was cut by 1 base, the J end by 0 bases, with 7 bases between. The CDR3, as DNA: TGCAGCGTTGAAGGACAGAGCTCCTACGAGCAGTACTTC. This gives the protein CSVEGQSSYEQYF.